The 18 T cell receptor beta chains below all came from one sample that was sequenced in a study of cytomegalovirus exposure and HLA in healthy donors. PCR involved 60 Vbeta and 13 Jbeta primers. Only in-frame clones appear in the TCRdb table, and some are missing; sequencing was by immunoSEQ multiplex PCR. The data contain 100,000 to 120,000 clones, 70% to 90% of them singletons. Sequencing used PBMCs. Receptors originate from a man aged 35 to 55 in good health and CMV-seronegative.

The chain combines TRBV9 with TRBJ1-4, with TRBD1 matching over 10 bases. Trimming took 6 bases from V and 6 from J; bases not matched to a gene: 8. The CDR3 has 15 amino acids. Germline V gene data show CDR1 as SGDLS and CDR2 as YYNGEE. In DNA, the CDR3 is TGTGCCAGCACCGGAACCGGGACAGGGGATGAAAAACTGTTTTTT. Translation: CASTGTGTGDEKLFF.

The chain joins TRBV27 to TRBJ1-1; tentatively, D is TRBD1 (6 bases). There are 16 residues in the CDR3. In germline, CDR1 is MNHEY, CDR2 SMNVEV (reference sequence). Trimming cost V 1 base and J 2 bases, with 14 bases left between them. CDR3 in DNA: TGTGCCAGCAGTTTATATTGGTCAGGGGCCAACACTGAAGCTTTCTTT. Translating gives CASSLYWSGANTEAFF.

This chain joins TRBV4-3 and TRBJ2-5; TRBD1 aligns across 12 bases. The germline V gene encodes CDR1 LGHNA and CDR2 YSLEER. V lost 0 bases to trimming and J lost 4 bases; unmatched junction nucleotides: 6. The CDR3 totals 17 residues. This CDR3 reads CASSQELGTGGAETQYF. The CDR3 region has the DNA TGCGCCAGCAGCCAAGAACTAGGGACAGGGGGCGCAGAGACCCAGTACTTC.

This sequence joins TRBV7-8 and TRBJ1-5, with unresolved D. The CDR3 runs to 13 residues. CDR1 is SGHVS and CDR2 is FQNEAQ in the germline V gene. Trimming pared 6 bases from V and 2 bases from J, leaving 8 bases between. The CDR3 nucleotides read TGTGCCAGCAGTCGGTCGGGCAATCAGCCCCAGCATTTT. It specifies CASSRSGNQPQHF.

Here the CDR3 DNA reads TGTGCCAGCAGCCAAGAATCAAGGCAGGCCACTCAGTTCTTC. It is translated as CASSQESRQATQFF. The rearrangement uses TRBV14 and TRBJ2-1; no firm D call. V lost 0 bases and J lost 13, with 16 bases in between. The CDR3 totals 14 residues. Germline CDR1 is SGHDN and CDR2 is FVKESK.

The chain is built from TRBV27 and TRBJ1-4; the D gene is possibly TRBD1 (5 bases). V was clipped by 5 bases and J by 0 bases, with 25 bases between them. This CDR3 is built from 20 residues. Germline V gene data show CDR1 as MNHEY and CDR2 as SMNVEV (reference sequence). CDR3 sequence (DNA): TGTGCCAGCAGTCCGATGGACCAGCAGGCCGAAGGGGCAACTAATGAAAAACTGTTTTTT. Translated: CASSPMDQQAEGATNEKLFF.

The rearrangement uses TRBV7-6 and TRBJ1-3, with D unclear. Germline CDR1 SGHVS, CDR2 FNYEAQ. The CDR3 loop spans 16 amino acids. Trimming cost V 2 bases and J 0 bases, with 11 bases left between them. For the CDR3, the DNA is TGTGCCAGCAGCTTAAGTAGGAGCCCCTCTGGAAACACCATATATTTT. Translated: CASSLSRSPSGNTIYF.

CDR3 nucleotide sequence: TGTGCCAGCAGCCCTCCGGGAGCGGCCCAGACCCAGTACTTC. This gives the protein CASSPPGAAQTQYF. The J gene is TRBJ2-5, the V gene TRBV7-9; TRBD2 might be the D (6 bases). The CDR3 loop spans 14 amino acids. CDR1 is SEHNR and CDR2 is FQNEAQ in the germline V gene (reference sequence). V lost 5 bases to trimming and J lost 6 bases, with 16 bases between them.

The V gene is TRBV2, the J gene TRBJ2-1, with D perhaps matching TRBD2 (6 bases). V was trimmed by 6 bases and J by 2 bases, leaving 14 bases between them. Per the germline V gene, CDR1 is SNHLY and CDR2 is FYNNEI. The CDR3 runs 15 residues. The CDR3 spells CASSPRASAYNEQFF. The CDR3 DNA follows: TGTGCCAGCAGCCCCAGGGCTAGCGCCTACAATGAGCAGTTCTTC.

CDR3 sequence: CASSQLGAEAFF. CDR3 coding DNA: TGTGCCAGCAGCCAGTTGGGGGCAGAAGCTTTCTTT. The chain carries TRBV7-8 and TRBJ1-1, with D possibly TRBD1 on 6 matching bases. Germline V lookup: CDR1 SGHVS, CDR2 FQNEAQ. With 5 bases removed from V and 8 bases from J, the gap between germline ends came to 12 bases. This CDR3 is 12 amino acids long.

The V call is TRBV5-5, the J call TRBJ1-2, with TRBD1 identical over 8 bases. This CDR3 is 15 amino acids long. Germline CDR1 reads SGHKS; CDR2 reads YYEKEE (reference sequence). After removal of 4 bases from V and 7 bases from J, the junction contained 12 bases not matched to a gene. CDR3 in amino acids: CASSRDPDRAGGYTF. The CDR3 DNA reads as TGTGCCAGCAGCCGGGATCCGGACAGGGCTGGTGGCTACACCTTC.

V is TRBV7-2 and J is TRBJ2-7; 7 positions match TRBD1. The trim removed 5 bases at V and 3 bases at J, leaving 10 bases unmatched. Looked up from germline, CDR1 is SGHTA and CDR2 is FQGNSA. This CDR3 contains 15 residues. As DNA, the CDR3 is TGTGCCAGCAGCCCCCGACAGGGAACAAGCTACGAGCAGTACTTC. Its protein is CASSPRQGTSYEQYF.

The rearrangement joins TRBV6-5 to TRBJ2-5; maybe TRBD1 (5 bases). TRBJ2-7 matches the DNA end more closely, so the J call is doubtful. Germline V CDR1 and CDR2: MNHEY, SVGAGI. This CDR3 region has 13 residues. CDR3 residues: CASSQGASYEQYF. The CDR3 DNA sequence: TGTGCCAGCAGCCAAGGGGCTTCCTACGAGCAGTACTTC.

This chain uses TRBV7-2 with TRBJ1-5; a possible D gene is TRBD1 (6 bases). Germline CDR1 is SGHTA and CDR2 is FQGNSA. The CDR3 consists of 15 residues. V lost 6 bases to trimming and J lost 0 bases, with 12 bases between them. The CDR3 here is CASSRYRDSNQPQHF. The CDR3 DNA follows: TGTGCCAGCAGTCGGTACAGGGATAGCAATCAGCCCCAGCATTTT.

V gene TRBV6-1 combines with J gene TRBJ2-2, with 9 bases fitting TRBD1. CDR1 is MNHNS, CDR2 SASEGT, per germline. There are 15 residues in the CDR3. V lost 4 bases, J lost 5 bases, and 5 bases stayed unmatched. CDR3 loop: CASSAGQGRTGELFF. CDR3 bases: TGTGCCAGCAGTGCCGGACAGGGGCGGACCGGGGAGCTGTTTTTT.

The CDR3 bases are TGTGCCAGCAGAGCAACCGGGACAGGGAACTACACCTTC. It yields the protein CASRATGTGNYTF. The chain links TRBV2 to TRBJ1-2; 9 positions match TRBD1. V lost 6 bases and J lost 10; bases outside the gene matches: 9. The germline CDR1 and CDR2 sequences are SNHLY and FYNNEI. The CDR3 totals 13 residues.

The V and J genes are TRBV30 and TRBJ1-1, with no clear D. CDR3 length equals 12 residues. Deletions cut 2 bases from V and 1 base from J, with 5 bases between. The germline V gene has CDR1 GTSNPN and CDR2 SVGIG (reference sequence). CDR3 nucleotide sequence: TGTGCCTGGAGTAACGGGAACACTGAAGCTTTCTTT. Its translation: CAWSNGNTEAFF.

The chain joins TRBV28 to TRBJ1-5, with 8 nucleotides matching TRBD1. CDR3 size: 15 residues. With V trimmed by 4 bases and J by 7 bases, 9 bases remained unmatched. CDR1 MDHEN and CDR2 SYDVKM come from the germline V gene. CDR3 sequence reads: CASSYLQGDRQPQHF. The CDR3 bases are TGTGCCAGCAGTTACCTACAGGGGGACAGGCAGCCCCAGCATTTT.